The 4 T cell receptor beta chains in this list originate from one sample, sequenced in a study of vaccination and CD4 T cells after COVID-19. Treatment reported: approximately nine-day PBMC culture with coronavirus spike peptide pools or control peptides (ViraFEST assay). CD4+ T cells that had been cultured provided DNA sequenced with the Oncomine TCR Beta short-read assay. In TCRdb, the PCR reads were re-called with MiXCR into one record per CDR3 protein. The sample lists tens of thousands of distinct CDR3 sequences, approximately 56% occurring once. These receptors have no identified antigens. The sample consisted of CD4+ T cells from blood, cultured in vitro. The receptors derive from a human donor who had recovered from COVID-19.

CDR3 nucleotide sequence: TGTGCCAGCAGTGAAGGACAGGGCGCTCAGCCCCAGCATTTT. Translated: CASSEGQGAQPQHF. The chain uses TRBV2 and TRBJ1-5, with TRBD1 matching over 7 bases. V shed 1 base, J shed 6 bases, and the junction held 3 bases outside the gene matches. Looked up from germline, CDR1 is SNHLY and CDR2 is FYNNEI. CDR3 size: 14 residues.

The chain carries TRBV4-1 and TRBJ2-7; 16 bases match TRBD2. V gave up 0 bases and J gave up 0 bases; unmatched junction bases: 11. In germline, CDR1 is MGHRA, CDR2 YSYEKL. The CDR3 covers 21 residues. The CDR3 is CASSQDPRAGLAGGFSYEQYF. In DNA, the CDR3 is TGCGCCAGCAGCCAAGATCCGCGGGCGGGACTAGCGGGAGGGTTCTCCTACGAGCAGTACTTC.

The chain is built from TRBV20-1 and TRBJ1-1, with D tentatively TRBD1 (5 bases). The germline V gene has CDR1 DFQATT and CDR2 SNEGSKA (reference sequence). This CDR3 is 13 amino acids long. V was clipped by 2 bases and J by 1 base, with 8 bases between them. CDR3 protein: CSARRGGNTEAFF. The CDR3 nucleotides read TGCAGTGCTAGACGTGGGGGGAACACTGAAGCTTTCTTT.

The J gene is TRBJ2-3, the V gene TRBV19, with 9 bases identical to TRBD1. The germline gives CDR1 LNHDA, CDR2 SQIVND (reference sequence). The trim removed 5 bases at V and 4 bases at J, leaving 1 base unmatched. The CDR3 is 13 amino acids. The CDR3 sequence: CASSWTGADTQYF. The CDR3 DNA reads as TGTGCCAGTAGTTGGACAGGGGCAGATACGCAGTATTTT.